These 27 T cell receptor beta chains were sequenced from one sample in a study of response to subunit inactivated influenza vaccine. TCRdb used MiXCR to reprocess the RT-PCR reads, holding one entry per CDR3 protein. The profile shows about 570,000 distinct CDR3 sequences, roughly 10% of them singletons. This sample was also put to use in a study of T cells expressing NK-cell markers. That source adds: Libraries used 5'RACE template switching adding universal primer site and UMIs.

The sample was PBMCs from blood, taken on the day of vaccination. The receptor set was obtained from a man aged 50-59 years who received an inactivated influenza vaccine.

The CDR3 sequence: CASSQDQRGYTF. In DNA form, the CDR3 reads TGTGCCAGCAGCCAAGATCAGCGTGGCTACACCTTC. The rearrangement links TRBV4-2 to TRBJ1-2; D is ambiguous. Trimming stripped 0 bases from V and 7 bases from J, with 6 bases between. The CDR3 length is 12 residues. Germline V lookup: CDR1 LGHNA, CDR2 YNFKEQ.

The sample holds a few counts of this clonotype. In nucleotides, the CDR3 is TGCAGTGCTAGGCCGGGACTAGCGGGAGGGGCCTACAATGAGCAGTTCTTC. Its translation: CSARPGLAGGAYNEQFF. The V call is TRBV20-1, the J call TRBJ2-1, with TRBD2 matching 16 bases. CDR3 length equals 17 residues. Germline trimming cut 3 bases from V and 2 bases from J; bases unmatched to any gene: 4. Per germline, CDR1 DFQATT and CDR2 SNEGSKA (reference sequence).

There are a few counts of this clonotype. This rearrangement joins TRBV15 to TRBJ1-6; D possibly corresponds to TRBD1 (5 bases). CDR1 and CDR2 from the germline V gene are LNHNV and YYDKDF (reference sequence). V lost 5 bases to trimming and J lost 5 bases, with 16 bases between them. The CDR3 is 16 amino acids. CDR3 DNA sequence: TGTGCCACCAGCGCTTCCGGGACGCAAAATAATTCACCCCTCCACTTT. Translated: CATSASGTQNNSPLHF.

The rearrangement joins TRBV4-2 to TRBJ1-1, with D maybe TRBD1 (6 bases). CDR3 size: 15 residues. Germline V gene sequence: CDR1 LGHNA, CDR2 YNFKEQ. The V gene lost 2 bases and the J gene lost 1 base, with 11 bases spanning the gap. CDR3 protein: CASSQQQGGNTEAFF. As DNA, the CDR3 is TGTGCCAGCAGCCAACAACAGGGAGGGAACACTGAAGCTTTCTTT.

The sample holds many counts of this clonotype. The chain carries TRBV28 and TRBJ1-4; D is possibly TRBD1 (6 bases). Germline values: CDR1 MDHEN, CDR2 SYDVKM. The CDR3 is made up of 14 amino acids. V was pared by 2 bases and J by 9 bases, with 13 bases between. The CDR3 DNA is TGTGCCAGCAGTTTAGGACTACAGGGTAAAAAACTGTTTTTT. Translation: CASSLGLQGKKLFF.

A few counts support this clonotype. J is TRBJ2-1 and V is TRBV3-1, with D perhaps TRBD1 (5 bases). Germline CDR1 is LGHDT and CDR2 is YNNKEL (reference sequence). Trimming pared 0 bases from V and 13 bases from J, leaving 13 bases between. CDR3 size: 13 residues. The CDR3 DNA sequence: TGTGCCAGCAGCCAAGATGTCAGGGCGGATCAGTTCTTC. As protein: CASSQDVRADQFF.

This clonotype was counted ten times or more. This rearrangement joins TRBV7-8 to TRBJ2-1; no definite D call. The CDR3 has 14 residues. The germline gives CDR1 SGHVS, CDR2 FQNEAQ. Trimming shortened V by 8 bases and J by 0 bases, and 11 bases separated the two germline ends. In DNA form, the CDR3 reads TGTGCCAGCGTCTCGACCTCCTCCTACAATGAGCAGTTCTTC. It is translated as CASVSTSSYNEQFF.

In this sample, this clonotype turned up once. The chain carries TRBV5-4 and TRBJ2-7; 7 nucleotides agree with TRBD2. In germline, CDR1 is SGHNT, CDR2 YYREEE (reference sequence). Trimming removed 1 base from V and 7 bases from J; junction bases left unmatched: 5. There are 13 residues in the CDR3. The CDR3 sequence: CASSLRLGGEQYF. The CDR3 nucleotides read TGTGCCAGCAGCTTGCGACTGGGGGGGGAGCAGTACTTC.

Many counts were recorded for this clonotype. The chain combines TRBV27 with TRBJ1-2; 9 nucleotides line up with TRBD1. This CDR3 contains 15 residues. The J segment lost 5 bases and the V segment lost 5 bases, leaving 9 bases of the junction unmatched. Germline V gene sequence: CDR1 MNHEY, CDR2 SMNVEV (reference sequence). The CDR3 nucleotides are TGTGCCAGCAGTCCCGGGAGGACAGGGGAGTATGGCTACACCTTC. It encodes CASSPGRTGEYGYTF.

This clonotype was found a few times. The rearrangement links TRBV5-1 to TRBJ2-1; D unclear. CDR3 length: 16 amino acids. Germline-derived CDR1 and CDR2 are SGHRS and YFSETQ. The V end lost 0 bases, the J end lost 4 bases, and 14 bases lay between the germline ends. The CDR3 protein is CASSLANTGGYNEQFF. The CDR3 DNA sequence: TGCGCCAGCAGCTTGGCCAATACGGGCGGATACAATGAGCAGTTCTTC.

This clonotype was counted at least ten times. V usage is TRBV20-1 and J usage is TRBJ2-1; 8 bases line up with TRBD1. The CDR3 runs to 15 residues. Germline V gene lookup returns CDR1 DFQATT and CDR2 SNEGSKA (reference sequence). After removal of 7 bases from V and 2 bases from J, the junction contained 10 bases not matched to a gene. CDR3 sequence reads: CSVSPRTGTYNEQFF. CDR3 DNA sequence: TGCAGTGTTAGCCCCCGGACAGGGACCTACAATGAGCAGTTCTTC.

The J gene is TRBJ2-3, the V gene TRBV13, with 14 bases aligning to TRBD2. Germline V gene lookup returns CDR1 PRHDT and CDR2 FYEKMQ (reference sequence). V dropped 5 bases and J dropped 4; count of bases not matched to a gene: 2. This CDR3 has 15 residues. The CDR3 protein is CASSRTSGGPDTQYF. The CDR3, as DNA: TGTGCCAGCAGCCGGACTAGCGGGGGGCCAGATACGCAGTATTTT.

The chain recombines TRBV6-1 with TRBJ2-1, with unresolved D. The V end was cut by 2 bases, the J end by 10 bases, with 12 bases between. This CDR3 is built from 13 residues. Looked up from germline, CDR1 is MNHNS and CDR2 is SASEGT. The CDR3 spells CASSERAYYEQFF. The DNA for the CDR3 is TGTGCCAGCAGTGAACGGGCCTACTACGAGCAGTTCTTC.

V usage is TRBV12-3 or TRBV12-4 and J usage is TRBJ2-7; 7 positions agree with TRBD2. CDR3 size: 14 residues. Losses at the gene ends were 3 bases for V and 9 bases for J; bases not matched to a gene: 11. CDR3 sequence (DNA): TGTGCCAGCAGTTTGGGCGGGGGTCCTTCCGCGCAGTACTTC. Encoded protein: CASSLGGGPSAQYF.

This clonotype occurred many times. The chain combines TRBV5-1 with TRBJ1-6; 7 nucleotides align to TRBD1. The germline CDR1 and CDR2 sequences are SGHRS and YFSETQ. This CDR3 has 17 amino acids. The trim removed 2 bases at V and 7 bases at J, leaving 12 bases unmatched. The CDR3 loop reads CASSFVITGTENSPLHF. Written as DNA, the CDR3 is TGCGCCAGCAGCTTCGTGATTACCGGGACAGAAAATTCACCCCTCCACTTT.

The J gene is TRBJ2-5, the V gene TRBV6-2 or TRBV6-3; tentatively, D is TRBD2 (5 bases). Germline V gene data show CDR1 as MNHEY and CDR2 as SVGEGT. V was trimmed by 6 bases and J by 5 bases, leaving 13 bases between them. The CDR3 runs 13 residues. The DNA for the CDR3 is TGTGCCAGCAGGTCGAGGGTACGGGAGACCCAGTACTTC. Translation: CASRSRVRETQYF.

A few counts support this clonotype. The chain joins TRBV27 to TRBJ1-2, with a tentative D call TRBD1 (6 bases). With 6 bases removed from V and 8 bases from J, the gap between germline ends came to 19 bases. Germline loops: CDR1 MNHEY, CDR2 SMNVEV (reference sequence). This CDR3 is 14 amino acids long. Here the CDR3 reads CASSSVGGGWGYTF. The CDR3 DNA is TGTGCCAGCAGCTCCGTCGGAGGGGGATGGGGCTACACCTTC.

This clonotype has only one observation. The rearrangement joins TRBV12-3 or TRBV12-4 to TRBJ1-1; D is uncertain. V dropped 3 bases and J dropped 10 bases, with 12 bases sitting between them. CDR3 length: 12 residues. The CDR3: CASSFHDGRAFF. CDR3 DNA: TGTGCCAGCAGTTTTCATGATGGGAGAGCTTTCTTT.

The chain recombines TRBV20-1 with TRBJ2-4; maybe TRBD1 (5 bases). The germline V gene has CDR1 DFQATT and CDR2 SNEGSKA (reference sequence). The CDR3 is 13 amino acids. The V end lost 6 bases, the J end lost 3 bases, and 12 bases lay between the germline ends. The CDR3 is CSASGFGKNIQYF. As DNA, the CDR3 is TGCAGTGCATCAGGGTTTGGCAAAAACATTCAGTACTTC.

This chain joins TRBV4-3 and TRBJ1-5, with TRBD1 matching over 7 bases. There are 16 residues in the CDR3. Germline-derived CDR1 and CDR2 are LGHNA and YSLEER. With 0 bases clipped from V and 5 bases from J, the junction kept 7 bases outside the gene matches. CDR3 protein: CASSQDWDSRYQPQHF. The CDR3 bases are TGCGCCAGCAGCCAAGATTGGGACAGCAGATATCAGCCCCAGCATTTT.

The chain combines TRBV29-1 with TRBJ2-1, with TRBD1 identical over 8 bases. The CDR3 is 12 residues long. Unmatched junction bases numbered 5, after V lost 2 bases and J lost 11 bases. The germline V gene encodes CDR1 SQVTM and CDR2 ANQGSEA. This chain's CDR3 is CSVESNRGKQFF. CDR3 coding DNA: TGCAGCGTTGAATCAAACAGGGGGAAGCAGTTCTTC.

This clonotype was recorded a few times. The rearrangement links TRBV20-1 to TRBJ2-2; D is uncertain. Germline CDR1 is DFQATT and CDR2 is SNEGSKA (reference sequence). The CDR3 sequence is 14 residues long. Trimming stripped 3 bases from V and 6 bases from J, with 14 bases between. DNA for the CDR3: TGCAGTGCTAGGCCCTCTTGGGTGGCCGGGGAGCTGTTTTTT. It yields the protein CSARPSWVAGELFF.

Ten or more counts support this clonotype. V and J are TRBV6-5 and TRBJ1-2; 7 nucleotides match TRBD1. The CDR3 contains 15 residues. V shed 4 bases, J shed 1 base, and the junction held 6 bases outside the gene matches. Germline lookup yields CDR1 MNHEY and CDR2 SVGAGI. The CDR3 sequence: CASSFIRDSNYGYTF. The CDR3 DNA follows: TGTGCCAGCAGTTTCATCCGGGACAGTAACTATGGCTACACCTTC.

The chain is built from TRBV28 and TRBJ2-2; D perhaps matches TRBD1 (6 bases). V was cut by 6 bases and J by 5 bases, with 10 bases left in between. The CDR3 is 13 amino acids. The germline V gene has CDR1 MDHEN and CDR2 SYDVKM. The CDR3 DNA is TGTGCCAGCAGGAACCAGGGGACCGGGGAGCTGTTTTTT. Translated, it gives CASRNQGTGELFF.

This clonotype was seen a few times. The rearrangement links TRBV4-1 to TRBJ1-1; perhaps TRBD1 as D (6 bases). This CDR3 has 15 residues. CDR1 MGHRA and CDR2 YSYEKL come from the germline V gene. The V and J ends lost 5 bases and 0 bases respectively, with 13 bases between them. The CDR3: CASSIRGQLNTEAFF. CDR3 bases: TGCGCCAGCAGCATCCGGGGGCAATTGAACACTGAAGCTTTCTTT.

This clonotype was recorded a few times. V gene TRBV29-1 combines with J gene TRBJ2-3, with D unclear. This CDR3 region has 14 residues. Germline CDR1 is SQVTM and CDR2 is ANQGSEA. V was pared by 4 bases and J by 0 bases, with 11 bases between. The CDR3 nucleotides are TGCAGCGTTGGCAGGACCCGAAGCACAGATACGCAGTATTTT. Its protein is CSVGRTRSTDTQYF.

This clonotype was seen a few times. The rearrangement uses TRBV9 and TRBJ2-1; perhaps TRBD1 as D (5 bases). The ends were cut back, 1 base at V and 8 bases at J, with 16 bases in the middle. Germline values: CDR1 SGDLS, CDR2 YYNGEE. This CDR3 is 15 amino acids long. CDR3 in amino acids: CASSVRFQGPDEQFF. As DNA, the CDR3 is TGTGCCAGCAGCGTAAGGTTCCAGGGTCCGGATGAGCAGTTCTTC.